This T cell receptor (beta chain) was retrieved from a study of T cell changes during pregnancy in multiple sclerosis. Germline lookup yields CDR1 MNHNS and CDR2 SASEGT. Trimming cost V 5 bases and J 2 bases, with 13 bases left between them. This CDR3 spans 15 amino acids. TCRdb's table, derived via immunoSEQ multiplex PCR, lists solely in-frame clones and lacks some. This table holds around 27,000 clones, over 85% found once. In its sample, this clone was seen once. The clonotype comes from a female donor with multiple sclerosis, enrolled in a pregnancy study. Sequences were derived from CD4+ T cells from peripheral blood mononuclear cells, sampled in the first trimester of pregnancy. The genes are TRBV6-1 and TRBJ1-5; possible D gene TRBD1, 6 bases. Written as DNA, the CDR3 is TGTGCCAGCAGTTCCGAGGGGGTGGGCAATCAGCCCCAGCATTTT. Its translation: CASSSEGVGNQPQHF.